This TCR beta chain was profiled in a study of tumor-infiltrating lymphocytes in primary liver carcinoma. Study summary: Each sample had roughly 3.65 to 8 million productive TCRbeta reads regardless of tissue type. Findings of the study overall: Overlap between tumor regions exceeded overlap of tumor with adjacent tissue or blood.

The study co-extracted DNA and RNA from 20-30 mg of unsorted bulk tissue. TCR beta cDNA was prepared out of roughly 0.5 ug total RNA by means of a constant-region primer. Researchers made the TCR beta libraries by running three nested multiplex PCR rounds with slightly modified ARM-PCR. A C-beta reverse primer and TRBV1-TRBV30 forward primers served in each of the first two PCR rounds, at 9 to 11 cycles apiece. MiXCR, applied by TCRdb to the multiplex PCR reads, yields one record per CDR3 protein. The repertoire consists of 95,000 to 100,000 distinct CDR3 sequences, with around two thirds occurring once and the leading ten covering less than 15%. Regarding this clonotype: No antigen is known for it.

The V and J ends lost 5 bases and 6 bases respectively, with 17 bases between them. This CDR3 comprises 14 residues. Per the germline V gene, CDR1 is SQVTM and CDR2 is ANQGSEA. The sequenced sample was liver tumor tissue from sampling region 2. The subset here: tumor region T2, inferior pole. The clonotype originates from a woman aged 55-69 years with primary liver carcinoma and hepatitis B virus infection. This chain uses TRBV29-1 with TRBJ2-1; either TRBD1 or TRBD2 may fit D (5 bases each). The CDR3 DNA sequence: TGCAGCGTTTTTGGTGGGAGAGGGACCAATGAGCAGTTCTTC. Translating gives CSVFGGRGTNEQFF.